One sample yielded the 32 T cell receptor beta chains listed below, sequenced in a study of blood T cell repertoires in COVID-19. Method: immunoSEQ multiplex PCR; TCRdb's copy keeps in-frame clones and lacks some. The repertoire holds around 330,000 clones, with roughly 88% as singletons. The sample taken for sequencing was peripheral blood. The receptors were sampled from a woman aged 25 to 39 with COVID-19, enrolled during active disease.

The genes are TRBV12-3 or TRBV12-4 and TRBJ2-7; D uncertain. V lost 3 bases to trimming and J lost 3 bases, with 6 bases between them. There are 12 residues in the CDR3. CDR3 DNA: TGTGCCAGCAGTTTGAACAACTACGAGCAGTACTTC. This gives the protein CASSLNNYEQYF.

This clone was seen once. The chain employs TRBV2 and TRBJ1-2; TRBD1 agrees at 9 bases. V lost 7 bases, J lost 1 base, and 4 bases stayed unmatched. Germline CDR1 is SNHLY and CDR2 is FYNNEI. CDR3 length: 14 amino acids. Here the CDR3 reads CASKPGQGNYGYTF. Here the CDR3 DNA reads TGTGCCAGCAAGCCGGGACAGGGTAACTATGGCTACACCTTC.

The V call is TRBV4-1, the J call TRBJ1-4; TRBD1 matches at 7 bases. V was pared by 8 bases and J by 2 bases, with 8 bases of the junction left unmatched. Germline V gives CDR1 MGHRA, CDR2 YSYEKL. This CDR3 spans 15 amino acids. The CDR3 region is CASRHEGATNEKLFF. The CDR3 coding sequence is TGCGCCAGCCGACACGAGGGGGCTACTAATGAAAAACTGTTTTTT.

J is TRBJ1-2 and V is TRBV7-9; D remains unclear. Trimming removed 5 bases at V and 5 bases at J, with 15 bases between. Germline CDR1 reads SEHNR; CDR2 reads FQNEAQ (reference sequence). CDR3 length: 14 amino acids. Written as DNA, the CDR3 is TGTGCCAGCAGCGCCGGAGGAGCGTCATATGGCTACACCTTC. Protein sequence: CASSAGGASYGYTF.

The genes are TRBV5-1 and TRBJ2-2; 10 bases are shared with TRBD1. The CDR3 has 14 amino acids. The V gene's germline CDR1 is SGHRS and CDR2 YFSETQ. Losses at the gene ends were 9 bases for V and 5 bases for J; bases not matched to a gene: 7. CDR3 in DNA: TGCGCCACGCGCCGGGACAGGGGTACCGGGGAGCTGTTTTTT. Amino acid sequence: CATRRDRGTGELFF.

The chain has TRBV5-6 and TRBJ2-3; TRBD1 is a possible D gene (5 bases). The V gene lost 3 bases and the J gene lost 6 bases, with 17 bases spanning the gap. The CDR3 totals 15 residues. CDR1 and CDR2 from the germline V gene are SGHDT and YYEEEE. CDR3 nucleotide sequence: TGTGCCAGCAGCTCTCTTACAGGTTCTCGCGATACGCAGTATTTT. Translating gives CASSSLTGSRDTQYF. Complete variable domain (other parts from reference TRBV5-6 and TRBJ2-3): DAGVTQSPTHLIKTRGQQVTLRCSPKSGHDTVSWYQQALGQGPQFIFQYYEEEERQRGNFPDRFSGHQFPNYSSELNVNALLLGDSALYLCASSSLTGSRDTQYFGPGTRLTVL.

This chain joins TRBV30 and TRBJ1-4, with unresolved D. This CDR3 has 14 amino acids. In germline, CDR1 is GTSNPN, CDR2 SVGIG (reference sequence). Deletions cut 2 bases from V and 8 bases from J, with 15 bases between. DNA of the CDR3: TGTGCCTGGAGTTCACATACTAATACGGAAAAACTGTTTTTT. This gives the protein CAWSSHTNTEKLFF.

The V and J genes are TRBV14 and TRBJ1-1; D not certain. Germline V lookup: CDR1 SGHDN, CDR2 FVKESK. The CDR3 consists of 13 residues. V shed 2 bases and J shed 8 bases, with 12 bases lying between them. Here the CDR3 reads CASSQLIATEAFF. The CDR3 nucleotides are TGTGCCAGCAGCCAATTAATCGCTACGGAAGCTTTCTTT.

The count of this clone is one. At one of its ends the junction is not consistent with the germline gene, which may arise from a read error. The J gene is TRBJ1-4, the V gene TRBV5-4; D is uncertain. The CDR3 has 12 amino acids. Germline V CDR1 and CDR2: SGHNT, YYREEE (reference sequence). CDR3 nucleotides: TGTGCCGGCAGCCAATCGGGTGAAAAACTGTTTTTT. Protein sequence: CAGSQSGEKLFF.

The chain links TRBV7-9 to TRBJ2-3; possibly TRBD2 for D (5 bases). Between the trimmed V and J ends, which lost 1 base and 8 bases, there was a span of 7 bases. The CDR3 is 12 amino acids. The V gene's germline CDR1 is SEHNR and CDR2 FQNEAQ (reference sequence). CDR3 loop: CASSLGGATQYF. The CDR3 DNA is TGTGCCAGCAGCTTAGGGGGAGCTACGCAGTATTTT.

This chain connects TRBV20-1 to TRBJ1-2, with D uncertain. V was clipped by 5 bases and J by 2 bases, with 24 bases between them. This CDR3 region has 17 residues. The germline V gene encodes CDR1 DFQATT and CDR2 SNEGSKA (reference sequence). The CDR3 coding sequence is TGCAGTGCTCGTGGGGAAGGAGGGAAGAGTGCCAACTATGGCTACACCTTC. Translating gives CSARGEGGKSANYGYTF.

CDR3 amino acids: CASSRCRKRGYEQYV. CDR3 nucleotide sequence: TGTGCCAGCAGCAGATGCCGTAAAAGGGGTTACGAGCAGTACGTC. V is TRBV21-1 and J is TRBJ2-7; the table gives TRBD1 as D, unverified against the DNA. TRBV21-1 is recorded as a pseudogene. The CDR3 totals 15 residues.

V gene TRBV24-1 combines with J gene TRBJ2-5, with D possibly being TRBD1 (5 bases). The CDR3 covers 15 residues. V gave up 0 bases and J gave up 5 bases, with 12 bases separating them. CDR1 is KGHDR, CDR2 SFDVKD, per germline. The CDR3 here is CATSDLEGAGETQYF. The CDR3, as DNA: TGTGCCACCAGTGATTTGGAAGGGGCCGGGGAGACCCAGTACTTC.

This clone was recorded a few times. The chain recombines TRBV6-1 with TRBJ2-1; 11 positions agree with TRBD1. The CDR3 loop spans 16 amino acids. Germline trimming cut 1 base from V and 8 bases from J; bases unmatched to any gene: 7. CDR1 MNHNS and CDR2 SASEGT come from the germline V gene. Written as DNA, the CDR3 is TGTGCCAGCAGTGAAGGTCCGGGACAGGGGGGCTATGAGCAGTTCTTC. Amino acids: CASSEGPGQGGYEQFF.

For this clone: Within the sample, other DNA sequences also encode this same CDR3. The genes are TRBV9 and TRBJ1-1; no definite D call. Trimming left V 0 bases short and J 1 base short, with 4 bases between. The V gene's germline CDR1 is SGDLS and CDR2 YYNGEE. CDR3 length: 13 residues. CDR3 sequence reads: CASSVVQNTEAFF. The CDR3 coding sequence is TGTGCCAGCAGCGTAGTACAGAACACTGAAGCTTTCTTT.

This clone has only a few counts. The CDR3 DNA sequence: TGTGCCAGCAGCCCAAAACGTACCGGGGATAATGGCTACACCTTC. Protein sequence: CASSPKRTGDNGYTF. The gene calls are TRBV5-4 and TRBJ1-2; D is ambiguous. With 4 bases removed from V and 6 bases from J, the gap between germline ends came to 19 bases. From germline, CDR1 is SGHNT and CDR2 YYREEE (reference sequence). The CDR3 is 15 residues long.

The chain joins TRBV11-2 to TRBJ2-1, with 7 bases lining up with TRBD2. Germline V CDR1 and CDR2: SGHAT, FQNNGV. With V trimmed by 2 bases and J by 7 bases, 8 bases remained unmatched. This CDR3 has 15 amino acids. The CDR3 coding sequence is TGTGCCAGCAGCTTACGGGGGGTCATAGTAAATGAGCAGTTCTTC. This codes for CASSLRGVIVNEQFF.

The V and J genes are TRBV4-1 and TRBJ1-4; D perhaps matches TRBD1 (6 bases). The CDR3 runs to 15 residues. Looked up from germline, CDR1 is MGHRA and CDR2 is YSYEKL. Between the trimmed V and J ends, which lost 4 bases and 7 bases, there was a span of 16 bases. This chain's CDR3 is CASSPLGGTREKLFF. The DNA for the CDR3 is TGCGCCAGCAGCCCCCTAGGGGGAACGCGTGAAAAACTGTTTTTT.

V gene TRBV6-5 combines with J gene TRBJ2-1; 9 bases align to TRBD1. Losses at the gene ends were 7 bases for V and 3 bases for J; bases not matched to a gene: 4. Germline V gives CDR1 MNHEY, CDR2 SVGAGI. The CDR3 extends over 14 amino acids. The CDR3 spells CASKPGQGYNEQFF. The CDR3 bases are TGTGCCAGCAAACCGGGACAGGGCTACAATGAGCAGTTCTTC.

J is TRBJ2-3 and V is TRBV19; tentatively, D is TRBD2 (6 bases). Trimming cost V 4 bases and J 4 bases, with 15 bases left between them. Germline V gene data show CDR1 as LNHDA and CDR2 as SQIVND (reference sequence). The CDR3 covers 15 residues. CDR3 loop: CASSKGLGVADTQYF. The CDR3 nucleotides are TGTGCCAGTAGTAAGGGACTTGGAGTCGCAGATACGCAGTATTTT.

The chain uses TRBV28 and TRBJ1-5; 7 bases are shared with TRBD1. The CDR3 extends over 16 amino acids. Trimming took 6 bases from V and 1 from J; bases not matched to a gene: 9. In germline, CDR1 is MDHEN, CDR2 SYDVKM. The CDR3, as DNA: TGTGCCAGCAGAACAACCGGGACAGCAAGCAATCAGCCCCAGCATTTT. Its protein product is CASRTTGTASNQPQHF. The full variable domain, completed using reference TRBV28 and TRBJ1-5, is DVKVTQSSRYLVKRTGEKVFLECVQDMDHENMFWYRQDPGLGLRLIYFSYDVKMKEKGDIPEGYSVSREKKERFSLILESASTNQTSMYLCASRTTGTASNQPQHFGDGTRLSIL.

V and J are TRBV7-3 and TRBJ1-1; tentative D call: TRBD1 (5 bases). V gave up 5 bases and J gave up 3 bases, with 10 bases separating them. The V gene's germline CDR1 is SGHTA and CDR2 FQGTGA. The CDR3 has 13 residues. The CDR3 loop reads CASSLGGDTEAFF. CDR3 in DNA: TGTGCCAGCAGCCTCGGGGGAGACACTGAAGCTTTCTTT. The full variable domain, rest sourced from reference TRBV7-3 and TRBJ1-1, is GAGVSQTPSNKVTEKGKYVELRCDPISGHTALYWYRQSLGQGPEFLIYFQGTGAADDSGLPNDRFFAVRPEGSVSTLKIQRTERGDSAVYLCASSLGGDTEAFFGQGTRLTVV.

The rearrangement links TRBV19 to TRBJ1-2, with 9 bases lining up with TRBD1. Germline assignment: CDR1 LNHDA and CDR2 SQIVND (reference sequence). J lost 4 bases, V lost 3 bases, and 3 bases had no gene match. This CDR3 has 14 amino acids. The CDR3 DNA is TGTGCCAGTAGTATCACAGGGGGCGCCTATGGCTACACCTTC. This codes for CASSITGGAYGYTF.

This chain links TRBV6-5 with TRBJ1-2, with TRBD1 matching 10 bases. Per the germline V gene, CDR1 is MNHEY and CDR2 is SVGAGI. Trimming removed 5 bases from V and 8 bases from J; junction bases left unmatched: 5. This CDR3 spans 13 amino acids. CDR3 sequence: CASSPRTGGGYTF. The CDR3 region has the DNA TGTGCCAGCAGTCCTAGGACAGGGGGAGGCTACACCTTC.

The V call is TRBV2, the J call TRBJ2-7, with 7 bases lining up with TRBD2. This CDR3 is 14 amino acids long. The germline CDR1 and CDR2 sequences are SNHLY and FYNNEI. V was clipped by 8 bases and J by 4 bases; unmatched bases: 11. The CDR3 DNA is TGTGCCAGCCTACTTATGGGGGGGAATTACGAGCAGTACGTC. It yields the protein CASLLMGGNYEQYV.

This chain links TRBV5-1 with TRBJ2-7, with D possibly being TRBD1 (7 bases). Germline V lookup: CDR1 SGHRS, CDR2 YFSETQ. V lost 8 bases and J 2 bases, leaving 14 bases between the germline ends. This CDR3 contains 13 residues. The CDR3 spells CASRRGAAYEQYF. The DNA of the CDR3 is TGCGCCAGTCGCAGGGGGGCCGCCTACGAGCAGTACTTC. Full variable domain (outside the CDR3, taken from reference TRBV5-1 and TRBJ2-7): KAGVTQTPRYLIKTRGQQVTLSCSPISGHRSVSWYQQTPGQGLQFLFEYFSETQRNKGNFPGRFSGRQFSNSRSEMNVSTLELGDSALYLCASRRGAAYEQYFGPGTRLTVT.

The rearrangement links TRBV27 to TRBJ2-3; D gene ambiguous. V was shortened by 0 bases and J by 4 bases, with 8 bases between the two germline ends. Germline V gene lookup returns CDR1 MNHEY and CDR2 SMNVEV (reference sequence). The CDR3 totals 14 residues. CDR3 sequence (DNA): TGTGCCAGCAGTTTATCCTTTGCGGCAGATACGCAGTATTTT. It yields the protein CASSLSFAADTQYF.

The V and J genes are TRBV2 and TRBJ1-4, with 12 bases that match TRBD1. The CDR3 spans 15 residues. Germline V CDR1 and CDR2: SNHLY, FYNNEI. The V and J ends lost 6 bases and 7 bases, in that order; junction bases with no gene match: 6. CDR3 protein: CASSPGTGGREKLFF. In DNA form, the CDR3 reads TGTGCCAGCAGCCCCGGGACAGGGGGCCGTGAAAAACTGTTTTTT.

In its sample, this clone was seen a few times. This chain joins TRBV4-1 and TRBJ1-2; 12 bases fit TRBD1. V lost 0 bases to trimming and J lost 7 bases; unmatched junction nucleotides: 12. This CDR3 comprises 18 residues. In germline, CDR1 is MGHRA, CDR2 YSYEKL. The CDR3 nucleotides are TGCGCCAGCAGCCAAGATCGGGGGACAGGGGGCGCATTGAGTGGCTACACCTTC. Amino acids: CASSQDRGTGGALSGYTF.

This rearrangement joins TRBV9 to TRBJ2-3; 7 nucleotides agree with TRBD2. V trimming: 3 bases; J trimming: 2 bases; junction bases outside the gene matches: 9. In germline, CDR1 is SGDLS, CDR2 YYNGEE. The CDR3 has 16 residues. CDR3 sequence reads: CASSATRGRSTDTQYF. The DNA of the CDR3 is TGTGCCAGCAGCGCTACCCGCGGGAGATCCACAGATACGCAGTATTTT. The full variable domain, in which reference TRBV9 and TRBJ2-3 provide the parts outside the CDR3, is DSGVTQTPKHLITATGQRVTLRCSPRSGDLSVYWYQQSLDQGLQFLIQYYNGEERAKGNILERFSAQQFPDLHSELNLSSLELGDSALYFCASSATRGRSTDTQYFGPGTRLTVL.

In the case of this clone: Other nucleotide sequences from this sample produce the same CDR3. The J gene is TRBJ1-1, the V gene TRBV7-2; D gene ambiguous. CDR1 and CDR2 from the germline V gene are SGHTA and FQGNSA. Trimming stripped 2 bases from V and 0 bases from J, with 4 bases between. There are 13 residues in the CDR3. CDR3 region: CASSLSMNTEAFF. CDR3 coding DNA: TGTGCCAGCAGCTTATCAATGAACACTGAAGCTTTCTTT.

V and J are TRBV5-1 and TRBJ2-1; 11 bases are a match to TRBD2. This CDR3 contains 15 residues. V lost 1 base and J lost 6; bases outside the gene matches: 3. Germline assignment: CDR1 SGHRS and CDR2 YFSETQ. The CDR3 nucleotides are TGCGCCAGCAGCTTGAGGCTAGCGGGGGGCAATGAGCAGTTCTTC. Its translation is CASSLRLAGGNEQFF.